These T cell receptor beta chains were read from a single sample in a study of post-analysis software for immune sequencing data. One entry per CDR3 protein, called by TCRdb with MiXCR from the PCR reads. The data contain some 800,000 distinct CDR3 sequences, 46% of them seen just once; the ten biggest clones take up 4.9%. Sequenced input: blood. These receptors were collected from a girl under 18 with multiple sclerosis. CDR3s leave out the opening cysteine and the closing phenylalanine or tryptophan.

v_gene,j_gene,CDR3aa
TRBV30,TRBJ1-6,AWSGSTGGGSPLH
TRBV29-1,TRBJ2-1,SVEDPPDRGFYNEQF
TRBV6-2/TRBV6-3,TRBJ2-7,AARPVYEQY
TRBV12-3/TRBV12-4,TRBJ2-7,ASRGQGISYEQY
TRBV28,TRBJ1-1,ASSPPQGVTEAF
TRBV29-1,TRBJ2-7,SVAGGAYEQY
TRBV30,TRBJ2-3,AWKRGGTDTQY
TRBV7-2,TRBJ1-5,ASSLVGGDYSNQPQH
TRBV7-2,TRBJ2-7,ASSLVGRNSYEQY
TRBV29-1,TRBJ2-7,SVEEDTSYEQY
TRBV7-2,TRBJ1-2,ASSLHGTGIQGGYT
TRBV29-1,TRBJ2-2,SVEDRGSGELF
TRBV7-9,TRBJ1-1,ASSSSLNTEAF
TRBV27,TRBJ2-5,ASSLRHRVGETQY
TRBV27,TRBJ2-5,ASSPGGVMETQY
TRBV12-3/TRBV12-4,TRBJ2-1,ASLPGELSNEQF
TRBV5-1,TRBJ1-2,ASSEDLGHGGYT
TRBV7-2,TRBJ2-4,ASSLDLQDIQY
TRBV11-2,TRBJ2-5,ASSLDIRIQETQY
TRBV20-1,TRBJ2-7,SARSPSGKYYEQY